This T cell receptor beta chain was captured by sequencing in a study of T cell responses to AZD1222 COVID-19 vaccine. Points from the study as a whole: CD4 TCRs linked to vaccination spanned spike, dominating at 160-218 and 743-854. Repertoires were sampled only after the peak T cell response.

The CDR3 covers 17 residues. The germline V and J ends were trimmed by 0 bases and 0 bases, with 13 bases remaining between them. Germline CDR1 reads LGHDT; CDR2 reads YNNKEL (reference sequence). Clones were sequenced by immunoSEQ multiplex PCR, and TCRdb holds only the in-frame ones, with some missing. The sample consists of more than 20,000 clones, more than 75% of them appearing once. This clone was observed a few times. The antigen remains unidentified. This TCR came from an adult who received the AZD1222 COVID-19 vaccine. The chain links TRBV3-1 (or the pseudogene TRBV3-2) to TRBJ2-3, with a tentative D call TRBD2 (5 bases). The sample in question was peripheral blood, obtained 28 days after the second AZD1222 dose. This chain's CDR3 is CASSQDLLASSTDTQYF. DNA for the CDR3: TGTGCCAGCAGCCAAGATCTCCTAGCATCAAGCACAGATACGCAGTATTTT.